The sample holds one count of the clone carrying this T cell receptor beta chain. The antigen is undetermined. The record originates from a study of cytomegalovirus exposure and HLA in healthy donors. Study-wide background: Researchers previously reported finding fewer than 140 million unique TCR beta sequences from 170 million or so T cells. The Caucasian-associated ancestry cluster contained about four fifths of the approximately 400 genotyped donors.

CDR3 length: 14 residues. The germline V and J ends were trimmed by 3 bases and 0 bases, with 9 bases remaining between them. CDR1 SEHNR and CDR2 FQNEAQ come from the germline V gene (reference sequence). Notes on the study in general: There were reportedly fewer N-insertions in an Asian-associated ancestry cluster than the roughly 610-donor mean, in a later analysis.

13 Jbeta primers and 60 Vbeta primers were used for the PCR. The assay was immunoSEQ multiplex PCR, and TCRdb's table has in-frame clones only and misses some. This sample has about 60,000 clones, with approximately 80% found just once. The chain joins TRBV7-9 to TRBJ2-7, with D possibly matching TRBD1 (6 bases). The sequenced sample consisted of PBMCs. The TCR sequence derives from a woman aged 25-40 years in good health and CMV-seronegative. DNA for the CDR3: TGTGCCAGCAGCTTGGGGGCGAGCTCCTACGAGCAGTACGTC. Amino acid sequence: CASSLGASSYEQYV.